This T cell receptor beta chain was observed in a study of blood T cell repertoires in COVID-19. As for the study in general: Whether acute or convalescent, the COVID-19 samples came from the United States, Italy and Spain.

CDR1 and CDR2 (germline): LNHNV, YYDKDF (reference sequence). The CDR3 loop spans 14 amino acids. Deletions cut 5 bases from V and 2 bases from J, with 12 bases between. Sequencing was performed with immunoSEQ multiplex PCR; in TCRdb, only in-frame clones are kept and a portion is missing. Here the sample spans roughly 40,000 clones, 90% being singletons. The TCR comes from a man aged 45-65 years with active COVID-19. The chain couples TRBV15 to TRBJ2-5; tentative D call: TRBD2 (7 bases). The sample consisted of peripheral blood. The CDR3: CATSEGGIQETQYF. The CDR3 nucleotides read TGTGCCACCAGCGAGGGGGGGATACAAGAGACCCAGTACTTC.